This TCR beta chain emerged from a study of blood T cells in healthy people across ages. Using a J-beta primer mix together with a sample-barcoded 5' primer, a second PCR was run for about 6 to 11 cycles. TCRdb reprocessed the 5' RACE reads via MiXCR and lists one record per CDR3 protein. The sample carries some 560,000 distinct CDR3 sequences, about a quarter recorded once. This CDR3 has 14 residues. Germline CDR1 reads MNHNS; CDR2 reads SASEGT. V lost 5 bases and J 4 bases, leaving 13 bases between the germline ends. These data were also reused for a study on T cells of mothers and their children.

The genes are TRBV6-1 and TRBJ2-3; no reliable D call. This sequence originates from a boy younger than 10 in good health. Specimen: blood. The DNA of the CDR3 is TGTGCCAGCAGTAAAGACTCGAAACCAGATACGCAGTATTTT. Protein product: CASSKDSKPDTQYF.